What follows are 5 T cell receptor beta chains derived from one specimen sequenced in a study of beta chain features in type 1 diabetes. Study conclusions and caveats: Shorter TCRB CDR3s, moderately but significantly so, marked every one of the four CD4+ subsets in Type 1 diabetes patients.

Investigators reverse transcribed all isolated RNA, so they sequenced expressed TCRB transcripts. Produced via immunoSEQ multiplex PCR; TCRdb's table is partial and in-frame only. The repertoire holds roughly 700,000 clones, with 13% as singletons. The antigens for these receptors are not known. Sequencing input: naive CD4+ T cells from blood. The origin of the receptors is a young man with type 1 diabetes.

The gene calls are TRBV7-3 and TRBJ2-1, with 7 bases that match TRBD2. Germline V gene sequence: CDR1 SGHTA, CDR2 FQGTGA. V dropped 1 base and J dropped 6; count of bases not matched to a gene: 6. The CDR3 runs to 15 residues. CDR3: CASSLREGRSNEQFF. The CDR3 bases are TGTGCCAGCAGCTTAAGGGAGGGGAGATCCAATGAGCAGTTCTTC. Supplemented by reference TRBV7-3 and TRBJ2-1, the full variable domain reads GAGVSQTPSNKVTEKGKYVELRCDPISGHTALYWYRQSLGQGPEFLIYFQGTGAADDSGLPNDRFFAVRPEGSVSTLKIQRTERGDSAVYLCASSLREGRSNEQFFGPGTRLTVL.

This clone was observed a handful of times. This chain joins TRBV28 and TRBJ2-7; TRBD2 is a possible D gene (6 bases). The germline CDR1 and CDR2 sequences are MDHEN and SYDVKM. CDR3 length: 14 residues. Trimming took 8 bases from V and 3 from J, leaving 17 bases between them. The CDR3 DNA sequence: TGTGCCAGCTCCGAGGGACTCGTCGTCTACGAGCAGTACTTC. As protein: CASSEGLVVYEQYF.

The chain joins TRBV11-2 to TRBJ2-3; D not certain. Trimming shortened V by 6 bases and J by 3 bases, and 7 bases separated the two germline ends. The CDR3 is 12 amino acids. Per the germline V gene, CDR1 is SGHAT and CDR2 is FQNNGV. CDR3 residues: CASRETTDTQYF. The CDR3 DNA reads TGTGCCAGCAGGGAGACAACAGATACGCAGTATTTT.

V and J are TRBV7-9 and TRBJ1-5; a possible D gene is TRBD1 (5 bases). The length of the CDR3 is 16 residues. The V end was cut by 5 bases, the J end by 2 bases, with 16 bases between. CDR1 and CDR2 from the germline V gene are SEHNR and FQNEAQ (reference sequence). The CDR3 DNA is TGTGCCAGCAGCCGGCATGGCGGGGGAGGCAATCAGCCCCAGCATTTT. This encodes CASSRHGGGGNQPQHF.

This clone was observed a handful of times. The chain is built from TRBV10-3 and TRBJ2-1, with a tentative D call TRBD1 (7 bases). Trimming cost V 11 bases and J 5 bases, with 19 bases left between them. The CDR3 runs to 14 residues. The germline V gene has CDR1 ENHRY and CDR2 SYGVKD. The CDR3, as DNA: TGTGCCGCCGCGGGACAGATAGGGCACAATGAGCAGTTCTTC. Protein: CAAAGQIGHNEQFF.